Listed below are T cell receptor beta chains from one sample, sequenced in a study of cytomegalovirus exposure and HLA in healthy donors. Sequenced by immunoSEQ multiplex PCR; TCRdb stores in-frame clones only, minus some. Of about 130,000 clones in the sample, 65% to 85% were seen once. Sequencing input: PBMCs. These receptors all come from a woman aged 40 to 55 in good health and CMV-seronegative. The CDR3 runs from the conserved cysteine through the conserved F or W. D genes are given only for firm matches. Clone size is shown for a subset of rows, as once, few, many or a class of expanded clone.

size	D	J	V	CDR3	DNA
.	.	TRBJ2-2	TRBV5-1	CASSLGGGADTGELFF	TGCGCCAGCAGCTTGGGAGGGGGGGCCGACACCGGGGAGCTGTTTTTT
.	.	TRBJ1-1	TRBV28	CASSKRQNTEAFF	TGTGCCAGCAGTAAACGACAGAACACTGAAGCTTTCTTT
.	TRBD1	TRBJ1-2	TRBV9	CASSARTGSYGYTF	TGTGCCAGCAGCGCTAGGACAGGATCCTATGGCTACACCTTC
.	TRBD2	TRBJ2-1	TRBV2	CASSETSGSGGEQFF	TGTGCCAGCAGTGAAACGAGCGGGAGTGGTGGTGAGCAGTTCTTC
.	.	TRBJ1-1	TRBV6-6	CASVTSAGTEAFF	TGTGCCAGCGTAACTTCGGCGGGCACTGAAGCTTTCTTT
once	TRBD2	TRBJ2-1	TRBV5-8	CASSSSGLAGGGYNEQFF	TGTGCCAGCAGCTCATCGGGACTAGCGGGAGGCGGCTACAATGAGCAGTTCTTC
.	.	TRBJ1-5	TRBV2	CASCPSGQGIDQPQHF	TGTGCCAGCTGCCCTTCGGGGCAGGGGATCGATCAGCCCCAGCATTTT
.	.	TRBJ2-2	TRBV25-1	CASSGGLVIDTGELFF	TGTGCCAGCAGTGGAGGCCTAGTAATCGACACCGGGGAGCTGTTTTTT
.	TRBD1	TRBJ1-3	TRBV2	CASSERGQGVSGNTIYF	TGTGCCAGCAGTGAACGGGGCCAGGGGGTATCTGGAAACACCATATATTTT
.	.	TRBJ1-6	TRBV27	CASSLLGSPPLHF	TGTGCCAGCAGTTTACTCGGGTCGCCACCCCTCCACTTT
.	.	TRBJ2-7	TRBV29-1	CSVEGPAAYEQYF	TGCAGCGTTGAAGGCCCCGCGGCCTACGAGCAGTACTTC
.	.	TRBJ2-3	TRBV28	CASSSPEEDTQYF	TGTGCCAGCAGTTCTCCTGAGGAAGATACGCAGTATTTT
.	.	TRBJ1-1	TRBV19	CASIKNTEAFF	TGTGCCAGTATCAAGAACACTGAAGCTTTCTTT
.	.	TRBJ1-1	TRBV9	CASSPRQGIIAEAFF	TGTGCCAGCAGCCCCCGACAAGGCATCATCGCTGAAGCTTTCTTT
.	TRBD2	TRBJ2-3	TRBV7-8	CASSLREGGNTQYF	TGTGCCAGCAGCCTGAGGGAGGGAGGTAATACGCAGTATTTT
few	.	TRBJ1-1	TRBV28	CASNTESGGVNTEAFF	TGTGCCAGCAACACGGAGAGTGGAGGTGTGAACACTGAAGCTTTCTTT
.	.	TRBJ2-2	TRBV13	CASSLTLNTGELFF	TGTGCCAGCAGCTTGACTTTAAACACCGGGGAGCTGTTTTTT
few	TRBD1	TRBJ1-1	TRBV5-4	CASRAGQGVAEAFF	TGTGCCAGCAGGGCGGGACAGGGGGTCGCTGAAGCTTTCTTT
.	TRBD1	TRBJ2-3	TRBV29-1	CSGLYDRGTFSTDTQYF	TGCAGCGGATTGTACGACAGGGGAACCTTTAGCACAGATACGCAGTATTTT
.	TRBD1	TRBJ1-2	TRBV7-2	CASSLANRLGQPYGYTF	TGTGCCAGCAGCTTAGCGAACAGACTGGGACAGCCCTATGGCTACACCTTC
.	TRBD1	TRBJ2-3	TRBV28	CASSIGGGTDTQYF	TGTGCCAGCAGTATAGGGGGCGGCACAGATACGCAGTATTTT
few	.	TRBJ1-1	TRBV30	CALGLGSEAFF	TGTGCCTTGGGGCTGGGATCTGAAGCTTTCTTT
.	.	TRBJ1-4	TRBV5-1	CASGAGATNEKLFF	TGCGCCAGCGGGGCGGGGGCAACTAATGAAAAACTGTTTTTT
.	TRBD1	TRBJ2-5	TRBV15	CATSPGQGSQETQYF	TGTGCCACCAGCCCGGGACAGGGGTCCCAAGAGACCCAGTACTTC
.	.	TRBJ1-2	TRBV4-2	CASSQDTGNYGYTF	TGTGCCAGCAGCCAAGATACAGGGAACTATGGCTACACCTTC
once	.	TRBJ2-6	TRBV7-2	CASSLAPRTDSGANGLTF	TGTGCCAGCAGCTTAGCGCCCAGGACGGATTCTGGGGCCAACGGCCTGACTTTC
.	.	TRBJ1-1	TRBV29-1	CSVGGRRNTEAFF	TGCAGCGTCGGGGGACGGCGGAACACTGAAGCTTTCTTT
.	TRBD2	TRBJ2-1	TRBV28	CASSRGTRPYNEQFF	TGTGCCAGCAGTAGGGGGACTAGACCATACAATGAGCAGTTCTTC
.	TRBD2	TRBJ2-6	TRBV9	CASNRPGGGRGANVLTF	TGTGCCAGCAACCGACCCGGGGGGGGAAGAGGGGCCAACGTCCTGACTTTC